This T cell receptor (beta chain) was identified in a study of blood T cell repertoires in COVID-19. In the study overall: The study drew acute and convalescent COVID-19 samples from the United States, Italy and Spain.

This CDR3 has 14 residues. Germline CDR1 SGHRS, CDR2 YFSETQ. J gave up 9 bases and V 1 base, and 8 bases lay outside the gene matches. Authors' methods: Amplified reference gene primers provided the basis for estimating nucleated cell counts. Repertoires were generated with immunoSEQ multiplex PCR, while TCRdb's copy carries only in-frame clones and drops some. V and J calls and clone size come straight from that table; D and trimming were deduced from the DNA. The sample holds fewer than 200,000 clones, over 75% seen once. V and J are TRBV5-1 and TRBJ1-2; TRBD1 aligns across 8 bases. The sequence derives from a human donor with acute COVID-19. The donor label of this sample is uncertain. Material: PBMCs or T cells enriched from blood (not recorded which). In DNA form, the CDR3 reads TGCGCCAGCAGCTTGAACACAGACAGGGGTCGCTACACCTTC. It is translated as CASSLNTDRGRYTF.